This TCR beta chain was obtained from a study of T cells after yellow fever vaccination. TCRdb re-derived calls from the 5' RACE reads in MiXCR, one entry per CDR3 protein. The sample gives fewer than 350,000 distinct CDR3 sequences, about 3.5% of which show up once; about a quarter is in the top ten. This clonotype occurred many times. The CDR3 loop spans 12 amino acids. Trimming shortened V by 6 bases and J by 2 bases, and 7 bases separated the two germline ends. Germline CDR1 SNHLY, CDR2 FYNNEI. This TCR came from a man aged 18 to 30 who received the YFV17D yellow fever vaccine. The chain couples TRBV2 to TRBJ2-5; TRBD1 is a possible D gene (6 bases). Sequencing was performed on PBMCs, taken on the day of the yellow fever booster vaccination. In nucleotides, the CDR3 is TGTGCCAGCAGCGGACAGCAAGAGACCCAGTACTTC. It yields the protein CASSGQQETQYF.